Below are 7 T cell receptor beta chains sequenced from a single sample in a study of cytomegalovirus exposure and HLA in healthy donors. PCR was performed using 60 Vbeta and 13 Jbeta primers. TCRdb keeps only in-frame clones here, not all; method: immunoSEQ multiplex PCR. The sample comprises more than 100,000 clones, more than 80% of which are singletons, and 1% rests with the top ten. Source material: PBMCs. The source is a man between 35 and 55 years old in good health and CMV-seronegative.

The chain uses TRBV5-1 and TRBJ2-1, with 9 bases matching TRBD2. Germline V gives CDR1 SGHRS, CDR2 YFSETQ. The CDR3 totals 19 residues. With 0 bases clipped from V and 2 bases from J, the junction kept 12 bases outside the gene matches. CDR3 nucleotides: TGCGCCAGCAGCTTGGTGATCCAGCGGGGGGCCCAACCCTACAATGAGCAGTTCTTC. It specifies CASSLVIQRGAQPYNEQFF.

The rearrangement uses TRBV21-1 and TRBJ1-5; the D segment call TRBD1 is taken from the table without a DNA check. TRBV21-1 has pseudogene status. The CDR3 totals 14 residues. CDR3 nucleotides: TGTGCCAGCAACCCCAGGGAAGGCAATCAGCCCCAGCATTTT. Protein sequence: CASNPREGNQPQHF.

This chain connects TRBV2 to TRBJ2-7; D is uncertain. V shed 6 bases and J shed 4 bases, with 7 bases lying between them. The CDR3 has 11 residues. Germline V gives CDR1 SNHLY, CDR2 FYNNEI. Here the CDR3 reads CASRAQYEQYF. DNA for the CDR3: TGTGCCAGCAGAGCACAGTACGAGCAGTACTTC.

The chain combines TRBV14 with TRBJ1-2; D might be TRBD1 (5 bases). Germline values: CDR1 SGHDN, CDR2 FVKESK. This CDR3 has 13 residues. V lost 1 base, J lost 8 bases, and 11 bases lay in between. CDR3 amino acids: CASSQGLGLGYTF. The CDR3 coding sequence is TGTGCCAGCAGCCAAGGTTTGGGGCTCGGCTACACCTTC.

The chain recombines TRBV7-9 with TRBJ2-7; D may be TRBD1 (5 bases). V was clipped by 2 bases and J by 2 bases, with 16 bases between them. Germline values: CDR1 SEHNR, CDR2 FQNEAQ (reference sequence). The CDR3 covers 16 residues. Here the CDR3 DNA reads TGTGCCAGCAGCTTATGGGGCAGGGAAAATCCCTACGAGCAGTACTTC. Translation: CASSLWGRENPYEQYF. Together with reference TRBV7-9 and TRBJ2-7, the CDR3 gives the full variable domain: DTGVSQNPRHKITKRGQNVTFRCDPISEHNRLYWYRQTLGQGPEFLTYFQNEAQLEKSRLLSDRFSAERPKGSFSTLEIQRTEQGDSAMYLCASSLWGRENPYEQYFGPGTRLTVT.

The V gene is TRBV18, the J gene TRBJ1-5; 8 nucleotides align to TRBD1. V was clipped by 6 bases and J by 10 bases; unmatched bases: 8. The germline gives CDR1 KGHSH, CDR2 LQKENI. The CDR3 has 13 amino acids. The DNA of the CDR3 is TGTGCCAGCTCCCACGACAGGGGCCTCCCCCAGCATTTT. It is translated as CASSHDRGLPQHF.

CDR3 residues: CASSPLGRGGGYTF. The CDR3 DNA sequence: TGTGCCAGCAGCCCCCTCGGGCGGGGGGGCGGCTACACCTTC. This rearrangement joins TRBV7-9 to TRBJ1-2; TRBD1 is a possible D gene (6 bases). This CDR3 comprises 14 residues. Germline V gene sequence: CDR1 SEHNR, CDR2 FQNEAQ (reference sequence). V was shortened by 5 bases and J by 8 bases, with 18 bases between the two germline ends.